The 10 T cell receptor beta chains reported below all come from one sample, sequenced in a study. TCRdb processed the 5' RACE reads anew with MiXCR; each CDR3 protein has one entry. The repertoire holds over 40,000 distinct CDR3 sequences, with roughly 20% as singletons. The sorted Tregs were CD4+CD25+CD127-/low cells. The sequencing sample was made of Tregs sorted from a lymph node. These receptors were obtained from a female donor with breast cancer.

This clonotype was detected once. The V gene is TRBV27, the J gene TRBJ1-2; D ambiguous. Per the germline V gene, CDR1 is MNHEY and CDR2 is SMNVEV (reference sequence). This CDR3 region has 13 residues. Trimming took off 3 bases at V and 7 bases at J, with 12 bases between the two ends. CDR3 residues: CASSLTTTGGYTF. CDR3 nucleotides: TGTGCCAGCAGTTTGACCACTACGGGTGGCTACACCTTC.

Sample share makes this clonotype medium-sized. The chain is built from TRBV5-1 and TRBJ1-2, with D unclear. CDR1 and CDR2 (germline): SGHRS, YFSETQ. The germline V and J ends were trimmed by 4 bases and 4 bases, with 11 bases remaining between them. CDR3 size: 13 residues. In DNA, the CDR3 is TGCGCCAGCAGCACTATCAGTACCTATGGCTACACCTTC. Translation gives CASSTISTYGYTF.

This clonotype has a count of ten or more. At one end, the junction sequence differs from germline, possibly due to a read error. V gene TRBV7-6 combines with J gene TRBJ2-7; TRBD1 agrees at 11 bases. The germline V gene encodes CDR1 SGHVS and CDR2 FNYEAQ. This CDR3 spans 12 amino acids. DNA for the CDR3: TGTGCCAGCAGCCAGGGACAGGGGGATCAGGACTTC. Encoded protein: CASSQGQGDQDF.

Concerning this clonotype itself: Its ends do not fully match the called genes, so a read error is possible. This chain uses TRBV5-5 with TRBJ2-5; the match to TRBD1 covers 11 bases. From germline, CDR1 is SGHKS and CDR2 YYEKEE (reference sequence). This CDR3 is 15 amino acids long. The CDR3 loop is CAGSFGTGGQETQYF. CDR3 sequence (DNA): TGTGCCGGCAGCTTCGGGACAGGGGGCCAAGAGACCCAGTACTTC.

About this clonotype: One base away lies a much larger clone, so this may be a sequencing read error. The chain employs TRBV4-1 and TRBJ2-7; D is undetermined. V lost 0 bases and J 8 bases, leaving 17 bases between the germline ends. CDR3 size: 15 residues. CDR1 and CDR2 (germline): MGHRA, YSYEKL. Here the CDR3 DNA reads TGCGCCAGCAGCCAAGATGTATTGGCTACTCGTAAGCAGTACTTC. Encoded protein: CASSQDVLATRKQYF.

This clonotype was counted a few times. The chain carries TRBV10-3 and TRBJ2-5, with 8 bases fitting TRBD2. This CDR3 comprises 15 residues. The V gene's germline CDR1 is ENHRY and CDR2 SYGVKD. After removal of 0 bases from V and 5 bases from J, the junction contained 5 bases not matched to a gene. The CDR3 reads CAISESAGGRETQYF. The DNA of the CDR3 is TGTGCCATCAGTGAGTCGGCGGGAGGTCGTGAGACCCAGTACTTC.

The gene calls are TRBV28 and TRBJ2-5, with D perhaps assigned TRBD1 or TRBD2 (5 bases each). Germline-derived CDR1 and CDR2 are MDHEN and SYDVKM. This CDR3 is 14 amino acids long. V was shortened by 2 bases and J by 4 bases, with 11 bases between the two germline ends. The CDR3 region is CASSLGVRGETQYF. Written as DNA, the CDR3 is TGTGCCAGCAGTTTAGGAGTGAGGGGAGAGACCCAGTACTTC.

The chain employs TRBV6-6 and TRBJ2-5; tentative D call: TRBD1 (6 bases). CDR3 length: 16 amino acids. V was clipped by 8 bases and J by 4 bases, with 23 bases between them. CDR1 and CDR2 from the germline V gene are MNHNY and SVGAGI (reference sequence). The CDR3 here is CASRALRDTYSETQYF. CDR3 nucleotide sequence: TGTGCCAGCCGCGCCCTCCGGGACACCTACTCAGAGACCCAGTACTTC.

This clonotype was observed many times. The genes are TRBV7-2 and TRBJ2-7; D gene unclear. This CDR3 is built from 14 residues. Trimming took 5 bases from V and 2 from J, leaving 13 bases between them. In germline, CDR1 is SGHTA, CDR2 FQGNSA. The CDR3 loop is CASSALGRTYEQYF. The CDR3 DNA follows: TGTGCCAGCAGCGCCCTAGGGCGGACCTACGAGCAGTACTTC.

At least ten counts were recorded for this clonotype. The chain combines TRBV7-9 with TRBJ2-5; 8 bases fit TRBD1. J was trimmed by 3 bases and V by 5 bases; bases with no gene match: 11. This CDR3 is 16 amino acids long. The germline CDR1 and CDR2 sequences are SEHNR and FQNEAQ (reference sequence). The CDR3 sequence: CASSHRMDRVEETQYF. CDR3 DNA: TGTGCCAGCAGCCACCGAATGGACAGGGTGGAAGAGACCCAGTACTTC.